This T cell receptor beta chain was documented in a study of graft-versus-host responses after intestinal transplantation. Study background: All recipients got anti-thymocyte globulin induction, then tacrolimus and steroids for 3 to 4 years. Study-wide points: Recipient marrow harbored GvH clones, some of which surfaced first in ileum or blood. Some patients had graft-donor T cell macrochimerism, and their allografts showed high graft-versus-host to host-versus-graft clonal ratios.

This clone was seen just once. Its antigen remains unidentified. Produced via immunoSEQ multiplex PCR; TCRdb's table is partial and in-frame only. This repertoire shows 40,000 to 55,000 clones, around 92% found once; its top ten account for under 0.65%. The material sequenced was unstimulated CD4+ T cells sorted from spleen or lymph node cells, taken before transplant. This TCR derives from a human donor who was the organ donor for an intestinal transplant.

The CDR3 loop reads CASSKLSRDYEQYF. The CDR3 DNA sequence: TGTGCCAGCAGCAAATTGTCCAGGGACTACGAGCAGTACTTC. This chain connects TRBV21-1 to TRBJ2-7; TRBD1 is the table's D call and was not checked against the DNA. TRBV21-1 is flagged as a pseudogene. The CDR3 sequence is 14 residues long.